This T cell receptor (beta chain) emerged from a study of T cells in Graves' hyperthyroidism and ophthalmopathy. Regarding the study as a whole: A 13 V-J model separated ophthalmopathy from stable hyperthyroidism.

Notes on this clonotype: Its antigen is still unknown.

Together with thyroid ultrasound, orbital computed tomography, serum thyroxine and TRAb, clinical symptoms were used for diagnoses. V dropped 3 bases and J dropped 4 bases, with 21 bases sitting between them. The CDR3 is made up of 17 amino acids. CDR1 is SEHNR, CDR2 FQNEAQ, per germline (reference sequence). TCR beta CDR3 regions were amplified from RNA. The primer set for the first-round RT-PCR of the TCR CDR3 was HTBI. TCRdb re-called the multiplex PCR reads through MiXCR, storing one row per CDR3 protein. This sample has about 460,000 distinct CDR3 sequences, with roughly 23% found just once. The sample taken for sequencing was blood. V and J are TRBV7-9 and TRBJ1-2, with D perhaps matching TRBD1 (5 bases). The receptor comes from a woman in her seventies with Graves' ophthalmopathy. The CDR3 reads CASSLGGGPTSRYGYTF. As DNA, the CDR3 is TGTGCCAGCAGCTTGGGGGGGGGACCCACATCTCGCTATGGCTACACCTTC.